This is a list of T cell receptor beta chains from one sample in a study of control samples from healthy donors and cancer patients. Method: immunoSEQ multiplex PCR; TCRdb's copy keeps in-frame clones and lacks some. The data contain around 67,000 clones, roughly 89% of them singletons. Source material: PBMCs. These receptors were collected from a man aged 60 to 69 with colorectal cancer. CDR3s include the opening cysteine and the closing phenylalanine or tryptophan. The D gene is left open where the match is weak.

j_call: TRBJ2-3
v_call: TRBV11-3
d_call: TRBD2
cdr3_aa: CASSLGQEFGGVQYF

j_call: TRBJ2-5
v_call: TRBV6-1
d_call: TRBD2
cdr3_aa: CASSKAGGKETQYF

j_call: TRBJ2-2
v_call: TRBV10-2
d_call: NA
cdr3_aa: CASSESNTGELFF

j_call: TRBJ1-6
v_call: TRBV7-9
d_call: TRBD1
cdr3_aa: CASSLGQGFYNSPLHF

j_call: TRBJ2-3
v_call: TRBV7-3
d_call: NA
cdr3_aa: CASSPWTTPGMADTQYF

j_call: TRBJ1-5
v_call: TRBV6-2/TRBV6-3
d_call: NA
cdr3_aa: CASSRQSYSNQPQHF

j_call: TRBJ2-5
v_call: TRBV11-2
d_call: TRBD2
cdr3_aa: CASSRMASGGTQYF

j_call: TRBJ2-5
v_call: TRBV7-2
d_call: NA
cdr3_aa: CASSFVGKETQYF

j_call: TRBJ1-1
v_call: TRBV21-1
d_call: NA
cdr3_aa: CASSKANRLEAFF

j_call: TRBJ2-1
v_call: TRBV5-1
d_call: NA
cdr3_aa: CASSLEPFNEQFF

j_call: TRBJ2-7
v_call: TRBV23-1
d_call: TRBD2
cdr3_aa: CASSQYPGGGKAYEQYF

j_call: TRBJ2-5
v_call: TRBV7-2
d_call: TRBD2
cdr3_aa: CASSSMGGQETQYF

j_call: TRBJ1-3
v_call: TRBV14
d_call: TRBD1
cdr3_aa: CASSQDRDRPHSGNTIYF

j_call: TRBJ1-4
v_call: TRBV9
d_call: NA
cdr3_aa: CASSVGSTTNEKLFF

j_call: TRBJ2-2
v_call: TRBV5-1
d_call: TRBD1
cdr3_aa: CASSLLDRGTGELFF

j_call: TRBJ1-4
v_call: TRBV9
d_call: NA
cdr3_aa: CASSVQGQPNEKLFF

j_call: TRBJ2-1
v_call: TRBV4-1
d_call: TRBD2
cdr3_aa: CASRNQRLAATYSYNEQFF

j_call: TRBJ2-3
v_call: TRBV5-4
d_call: TRBD2
cdr3_aa: CASSLAGLAVSSTDTQYF

j_call: TRBJ1-2
v_call: TRBV5-4
d_call: TRBD1
cdr3_aa: CATGDSIYGYTF

j_call: TRBJ2-1
v_call: TRBV27
d_call: TRBD2
cdr3_aa: CASSREAGGTYNEQFF

j_call: TRBJ1-5
v_call: TRBV30
d_call: NA
cdr3_aa: CAWSGAGGAGQPQHF

j_call: TRBJ2-1
v_call: TRBV5-1
d_call: NA
cdr3_aa: CASSWGGAAYEQFF

j_call: TRBJ1-5
v_call: TRBV7-3
d_call: NA
cdr3_aa: CASSLTRGGLDQPQHF

j_call: TRBJ2-7
v_call: TRBV6-5
d_call: TRBD2
cdr3_aa: CASSYPGLADSYEQYF

j_call: TRBJ1-1
v_call: TRBV9
d_call: NA
cdr3_aa: CASSVEGGMSAEAFF

j_call: TRBJ1-2
v_call: TRBV24-1
d_call: NA
cdr3_aa: CATSDPPNYGYTF

j_call: TRBJ2-1
v_call: TRBV3-1/TRBV3-2
d_call: TRBD2
cdr3_aa: CASSQDLPTSGPVVTYNEQFF

j_call: TRBJ2-6
v_call: TRBV19
d_call: NA
cdr3_aa: CASSRGVISGANVLTF

j_call: TRBJ1-2
v_call: TRBV7-9
d_call: NA
cdr3_aa: CASSLDNYGYTF

j_call: TRBJ2-1
v_call: TRBV6-6
d_call: TRBD2
cdr3_aa: CASSTMAGGGNNEQFF

j_call: TRBJ2-2
v_call: TRBV18
d_call: NA
cdr3_aa: CASSPGKGQGNTGELFF

j_call: TRBJ2-5
v_call: TRBV11-1
d_call: NA
cdr3_aa: CASSSGHQETQYF

j_call: TRBJ1-5
v_call: TRBV12-3/TRBV12-4
d_call: NA
cdr3_aa: CASSGGDGQPQHF

j_call: TRBJ1-4
v_call: TRBV2
d_call: NA
cdr3_aa: CASRVRGANEKLFF

j_call: TRBJ1-4
v_call: TRBV15
d_call: NA
cdr3_aa: CATSRGGTGNEKLFF

j_call: TRBJ1-1
v_call: TRBV14
d_call: NA
cdr3_aa: CASSQITSGGNEAFF

j_call: TRBJ2-1
v_call: TRBV7-2
d_call: TRBD2
cdr3_aa: CASSRPRTSGGTRNEQFF

j_call: TRBJ2-7
v_call: TRBV2
d_call: NA
cdr3_aa: CASKKTPTTYEQYF

j_call: TRBJ1-2
v_call: TRBV11-3
d_call: TRBD1
cdr3_aa: CASSPRTGFGGYTF

j_call: TRBJ2-5
v_call: TRBV30
d_call: NA
cdr3_aa: CAWSVMETQYF

j_call: TRBJ1-2
v_call: TRBV3-1/TRBV3-2
d_call: NA
cdr3_aa: CASSQVGGSRRDGGYTF

j_call: TRBJ2-7
v_call: TRBV29-1
d_call: TRBD2
cdr3_aa: CSVRGAGDYEQYF

j_call: TRBJ1-2
v_call: TRBV6-4
d_call: TRBD1
cdr3_aa: CASRQPGQRNYGYTF

j_call: TRBJ2-2
v_call: TRBV2
d_call: TRBD2
cdr3_aa: CASRRLATGGELFF

j_call: TRBJ2-2
v_call: TRBV5-1
d_call: NA
cdr3_aa: CASSPKSSGELFF

j_call: TRBJ2-7
v_call: TRBV9
d_call: NA
cdr3_aa: CASSGRDRSSYEQYF

j_call: TRBJ1-1
v_call: TRBV6-5
d_call: NA
cdr3_aa: CASNAPPQFEAFF

j_call: TRBJ2-1
v_call: TRBV21-1
d_call: NA
cdr3_aa: CASSKRLAGDYNEQFF

j_call: TRBJ1-2
v_call: TRBV15
d_call: TRBD1
cdr3_aa: CATSRDRTGGRNGYTF

j_call: TRBJ1-2
v_call: TRBV4-3
d_call: NA
cdr3_aa: CASSQVAGSNYGYTF

j_call: TRBJ2-3
v_call: TRBV2
d_call: TRBD1
cdr3_aa: CASSETQGANTQYF

j_call: TRBJ1-5
v_call: TRBV27
d_call: NA
cdr3_aa: CASRAGPASYSNQPQHF

j_call: TRBJ1-4
v_call: TRBV7-6
d_call: TRBD1
cdr3_aa: CASSLGGTATNEKLFF

j_call: TRBJ1-4
v_call: TRBV28
d_call: NA
cdr3_aa: CASNLSTNEKLFF

j_call: TRBJ2-5
v_call: TRBV2
d_call: NA
cdr3_aa: CANSQDQGETQYF

j_call: TRBJ2-1
v_call: TRBV7-9
d_call: TRBD2
cdr3_aa: CASSPPRGKSYNEQFF

j_call: TRBJ1-1
v_call: TRBV15
d_call: TRBD1
cdr3_aa: CATSSVTGDDTEAFF

j_call: TRBJ2-7
v_call: TRBV12-3/TRBV12-4
d_call: NA
cdr3_aa: CASSQDSYEQYF